This note documents a single T cell receptor (beta chain) sequence. This sample is drawn from a study of blood T cell repertoires in COVID-19. Study context: PBMCs, B-cell-depleted T cells, or T cells were the source of the cDNA or gDNA that made up the material.

The ends were cut back, 5 bases at V and 2 bases at J, with 9 bases in the middle. Germline loops: CDR1 KGHDR, CDR2 SFDVKD. CDR3 length: 14 amino acids. Clones were sequenced by immunoSEQ multiplex PCR, and TCRdb holds only the in-frame ones, with some missing. Of about 59,000 clones listed, 91% were seen once; the top ten hold over 7.5%. The material sequenced was peripheral blood. The chain is built from TRBV24-1 and TRBJ2-1; a possible D gene is TRBD2 (5 bases). The clonotype was recovered from a human donor in a cohort sampled during active COVID-19. The CDR3, as DNA: TGTGCCACCAGTGTCCTAGCTCCCTACAATGAGCAGTTCTTC. Translation gives CATSVLAPYNEQFF.